What follows describes a single T cell receptor beta chain. These data are taken from a study of blood T cell repertoires in COVID-19. Repertoires were generated with immunoSEQ multiplex PCR, while TCRdb's copy carries only in-frame clones and drops some. The table lists 75,000 to 100,000 clones, around four fifths of them singletons, with 9.5% to 12% in the top ten. The TCR was taken from a human donor in a cohort sampled during active COVID-19. The sample comprised peripheral blood.

CDR3 nucleotides: TGTGCCAGCAGCCAAGGGAGGGGCACTAATGAAAAACTGTTTTTT. Translation gives CASSQGRGTNEKLFF. The chain uses TRBV7-3 and TRBJ1-4; possibly TRBD1 for D (5 bases). V was trimmed by 5 bases and J by 2 bases, leaving 12 bases between them. This CDR3 has 15 residues. CDR1 and CDR2 from the germline V gene are SGHTA and FQGTGA.